This T cell receptor beta chain stems from a study of cytomegalovirus exposure and HLA in healthy donors. For the study at large: Earlier findings included nearly 120 million unique TCR beta sequences obtained from some 180 million T cells.

Although they were nominally healthy when sampled, donors likely had unrecorded immune exposures. Study observations and caveats: Reports described diagnosis of cytomegalovirus status by the classifier as highly specific and sensitive.

Primers for the PCR totalled 60 Vbeta and 13 Jbeta. Sequenced by immunoSEQ multiplex PCR; TCRdb stores in-frame clones only, minus some. The top ten clones hold 0.7% to 0.8% of a sample with under 200,000 clones, 76% of them seen once. Germline-derived CDR1 and CDR2 are MNHNS and SASEGT. The CDR3 extends over 15 amino acids. V shed 2 bases and J shed 0 bases, with 10 bases lying between them. Remarks on this clone: What it binds is unknown.

V usage is TRBV6-1 and J usage is TRBJ1-1; D unresolved. This TCR derives from a female donor in good health and CMV-seronegative. The material sequenced was PBMCs. This CDR3 reads CASSEKILVNTEAFF. The CDR3 bases are TGTGCCAGCAGTGAAAAAATTTTAGTGAACACTGAAGCTTTCTTT.